This T cell receptor (beta chain) comes out of a study of T cell responses to AZD1222 COVID-19 vaccine. Note on this clone: The target antigen is unknown.

With 3 bases removed from V and 7 bases from J, the gap between germline ends came to 11 bases. This CDR3 contains 13 residues. CDR1 is SGHRS, CDR2 YFSETQ, per germline. Findings and caveats of the study: Repertoire sampling occurred only after the peak T cell response.

This table comes from immunoSEQ multiplex PCR, and its TCRdb copy is limited to in-frame clones, with some not included. The data show fewer than 120,000 clones, about 90% seen once. The sample consisted of peripheral blood, taken 28 days after the second AZD1222 dose. This receptor was identified in an adult who received the AZD1222 COVID-19 vaccine. The J gene is TRBJ2-1, the V gene TRBV5-1; a possible D gene is TRBD2 (5 bases). The DNA of the CDR3 is TGCGCCAGCAGCTCGATAGCGTTGAATGAGCAGTTCTTC. Translating gives CASSSIALNEQFF.